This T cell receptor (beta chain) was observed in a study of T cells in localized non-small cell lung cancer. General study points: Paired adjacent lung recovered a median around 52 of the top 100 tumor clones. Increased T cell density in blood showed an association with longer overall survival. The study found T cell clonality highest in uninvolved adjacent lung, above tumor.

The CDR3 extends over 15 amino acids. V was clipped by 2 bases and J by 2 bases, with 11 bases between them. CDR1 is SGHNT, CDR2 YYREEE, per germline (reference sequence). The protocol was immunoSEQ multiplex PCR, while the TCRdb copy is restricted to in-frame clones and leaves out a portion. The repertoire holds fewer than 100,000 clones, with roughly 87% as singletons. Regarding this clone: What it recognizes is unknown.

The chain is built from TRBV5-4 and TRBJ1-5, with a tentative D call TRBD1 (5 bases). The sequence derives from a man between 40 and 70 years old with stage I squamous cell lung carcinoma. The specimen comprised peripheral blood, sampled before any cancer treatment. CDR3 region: CASSFQGMGNQPQHF. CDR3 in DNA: TGTGCCAGCAGCTTCCAGGGTATGGGCAATCAGCCCCAGCATTTT.